The 22 T cell receptor beta chains reported below all come from one sample, sequenced in a study of blood T cells in healthy people across ages. Next came a second PCR, run for about 6 to 12 cycles, which used a sample-barcoded 5' primer along with a J-beta primer mix. TCRdb processed the 5' RACE reads anew with MiXCR; each CDR3 protein has one entry. The data show approximately 1,000,000 distinct CDR3 sequences, around two fifths seen once. Material for sequencing was blood. These receptors all come from a man aged 18-30 years in good health.

The genes are TRBV5-6 and TRBJ2-7; TRBD1 might be the D (6 bases). The germline V gene encodes CDR1 SGHDT and CDR2 YYEEEE. The CDR3 is made up of 15 amino acids. Trimming removed 3 bases at V and 1 base at J, with 14 bases between. The CDR3 spells CASSSTGTLSYEQYF. In nucleotides, the CDR3 is TGTGCCAGCAGCTCGACCGGGACACTATCCTACGAGCAGTACTTC.

The CDR3, as DNA: TGTGCCACCGTTCACCCCTCTAAGGATCTGTGGTTCTTC. It translates to CATVHPSKDLWFF. The gene calls are TRBV10-3 and TRBJ2-1; D is unclear. Per germline, CDR1 ENHRY and CDR2 SYGVKD. The CDR3 is 13 residues long. V lost 10 bases and J 15 bases, leaving 25 bases between the germline ends.

A few counts support this clonotype. The CDR3, as DNA: TGTGCCAGCCCCTCGGCTCCCCGTGGGGATACGCAGTATTTT. Its protein product is CASPSAPRGDTQYF. This chain joins TRBV2 and TRBJ2-3; D unclear. There are 14 residues in the CDR3. V was shortened by 8 bases and J by 6 bases, with 18 bases between the two germline ends. Germline V gene data show CDR1 as SNHLY and CDR2 as FYNNEI.

V usage is TRBV4-3 and J usage is TRBJ2-2; no definite D call. The CDR3 contains 15 residues. V was cut by 3 bases and J by 0 bases, with 8 bases left in between. Germline V CDR1 and CDR2: LGHNA, YSLEER. The CDR3 protein is CASSQNNANTGELFF. The CDR3 nucleotides read TGCGCCAGCAGCCAGAATAACGCGAACACCGGGGAGCTGTTTTTT.

The gene calls are TRBV5-5 and TRBJ1-6; no clear D. Germline V CDR1 and CDR2: SGHKS, YYEKEE (reference sequence). The ends were cut back, 0 bases at V and 0 bases at J, with 10 bases in the middle. The CDR3 consists of 17 residues. The CDR3 is CASSLERYLSYNSPLHF. The CDR3 DNA reads as TGTGCCAGCAGCTTGGAGAGGTACCTCTCCTATAATTCACCCCTCCACTTT.

This chain connects TRBV20-1 to TRBJ2-5, with D perhaps given as TRBD1 or TRBD2 (5 bases each). Between the trimmed V and J ends, which lost 4 bases and 5 bases, there was a span of 17 bases. Germline CDR1 DFQATT, CDR2 SNEGSKA (reference sequence). The CDR3 contains 14 residues. DNA of the CDR3: TGCAGTGCTAACCCTATCCCTGGGGACGAGACCCAGTACTTC. The encoded protein is CSANPIPGDETQYF.

This clonotype was found a few times. The chain recombines TRBV20-1 with TRBJ1-5; no clear D gene. Germline loops: CDR1 DFQATT, CDR2 SNEGSKA (reference sequence). V lost 1 base to trimming and J lost 6 bases, with 13 bases between them. This CDR3 comprises 14 residues. The CDR3 coding sequence is TGCAGTGCTAGAGGGGTGGGAAGGAGTCAGCCCCAGCATTTT. It encodes CSARGVGRSQPQHF.

In this sample, this clonotype turned up a few times. The chain recombines TRBV15 with TRBJ2-3; weak D call: TRBD1 (6 bases). Germline V gene lookup returns CDR1 LNHNV and CDR2 YYDKDF (reference sequence). Trimming took off 5 bases at V and 3 bases at J, with 15 bases between the two ends. CDR3 size: 15 residues. CDR3 nucleotides: TGTGCCACCAGCGGGCGGGTACAGGGAACAGATACGCAGTATTTT. It is translated as CATSGRVQGTDTQYF.

There are a few counts of this clonotype. V is TRBV12-3 or TRBV12-4 and J is TRBJ2-1, with 13 bases aligning to TRBD2. This CDR3 comprises 15 residues. V trimming: 3 bases; J trimming: 5 bases; junction bases outside the gene matches: 1. The CDR3 DNA follows: TGTGCCAGCAGTTTCGGGACTAGCGGGAACAATGAGCAGTTCTTC. As protein: CASSFGTSGNNEQFF.

This clonotype was seen only a few times. The gene calls are TRBV20-1 and TRBJ1-1, with 7 positions matching TRBD1. CDR3 size: 14 residues. Germline V gene data show CDR1 as DFQATT and CDR2 as SNEGSKA (reference sequence). V gave up 0 bases and J gave up 4 bases; unmatched junction bases: 5. The DNA of the CDR3 is TGCAGTGCTAGAGATTCCAGGGGGTCCACTGAAGCTTTCTTT. Its translation is CSARDSRGSTEAFF.

The J gene is TRBJ1-2, the V gene TRBV24-1; D is perhaps TRBD1 (5 bases). Germline-derived CDR1 and CDR2 are KGHDR and SFDVKD. The CDR3 extends over 16 amino acids. Trimming took off 0 bases at V and 4 bases at J, with 14 bases between the two ends. The CDR3 nucleotides are TGTGCCACCAGTGATTTGTTATCCACAGGAGTCTATGGCTACACCTTC. Protein sequence: CATSDLLSTGVYGYTF.

The V gene is TRBV27, the J gene TRBJ1-2; D uncertain. CDR3 length: 13 amino acids. The germline CDR1 and CDR2 sequences are MNHEY and SMNVEV (reference sequence). With 6 bases removed from V and 5 bases from J, the gap between germline ends came to 13 bases. In nucleotides, the CDR3 is TGTGCCAGCAGCTCCCGGGGTTGGTATGGCTACACCTTC. Amino acid sequence: CASSSRGWYGYTF.

This clonotype has a handful of counts. V gene TRBV7-2 combines with J gene TRBJ2-1; the D gene could be TRBD1 or TRBD2 (6 bases each). Germline V lookup: CDR1 SGHTA, CDR2 FQGNSA. There are 14 residues in the CDR3. V was trimmed by 6 bases and J by 10 bases, leaving 19 bases between them. As DNA, the CDR3 is TGTGCCAGCAGTACCTTTGGGGGGCCACGGGAGCAGTTCTTC. Encoded protein: CASSTFGGPREQFF.

The J gene is TRBJ2-7, the V gene TRBV7-2; a possible D gene is TRBD2 (5 bases). The V gene's germline CDR1 is SGHTA and CDR2 FQGNSA. Trimming took 3 bases from V and 3 from J, leaving 12 bases between them. The CDR3 consists of 14 residues. The CDR3 bases are TGTGCCAGCAGCTTGACGGGGTTCGGCTACGAGCAGTACTTC. It codes for CASSLTGFGYEQYF.

About this clonotype: An end of the junction differs from the germline gene, which may be a read error. The DNA for the CDR3 is TGTGCCAACAGTTTTCCGCAGCCCCGGCATTTT. This codes for CANSFPQPRHF. J is TRBJ1-5 and V is TRBV28; D not certain. The CDR3 runs to 11 residues. The V gene's germline CDR1 is MDHEN and CDR2 SYDVKM.

V is TRBV4-2 and J is TRBJ2-5, with D possibly TRBD2 on 5 matching bases. V was clipped by 0 bases and J by 3 bases, with 11 bases between them. From germline, CDR1 is LGHNA and CDR2 YNFKEQ. The CDR3 sequence is 15 residues long. CDR3 in DNA: TGTGCCAGCAGCCAAGATGTGAGGGCAGAAGAGACCCAGTACTTC. Translation gives CASSQDVRAEETQYF.

The rearrangement links TRBV27 to TRBJ2-5; unclear D gene. The CDR3 is 15 amino acids. V lost 0 bases and J 3 bases, leaving 11 bases between the germline ends. Germline values: CDR1 MNHEY, CDR2 SMNVEV (reference sequence). In DNA, the CDR3 is TGTGCCAGCAGTTTATCTAGGCAGCCCGAAGAGACCCAGTACTTC. This encodes CASSLSRQPEETQYF.

J is TRBJ1-2 and V is TRBV7-8, with D tentatively TRBD1 (6 bases). V was trimmed by 7 bases and J by 5 bases, leaving 17 bases between them. Germline V lookup: CDR1 SGHVS, CDR2 FQNEAQ. CDR3 size: 14 residues. This chain's CDR3 is CASNSQGQDYGYTF. In nucleotides, the CDR3 is TGTGCCAGCAATAGTCAGGGGCAGGATTATGGCTACACCTTC.

The genes are TRBV3-1 and TRBJ2-1; D might be TRBD1 or TRBD2, each matching 5 bases. The CDR3 totals 14 residues. V lost 5 bases and J 4 bases, leaving 12 bases between the germline ends. Germline CDR1 and CDR2: LGHDT and YNNKEL (reference sequence). The CDR3 reads CASSSRDVYNEQFF. The CDR3 DNA is TGTGCCAGCAGCTCTCGGGACGTGTACAATGAGCAGTTCTTC.

V is TRBV20-1 and J is TRBJ1-1; TRBD1 matches 7 bases. Germline-derived CDR1 and CDR2 are DFQATT and SNEGSKA (reference sequence). Trimming took 3 bases from V and 1 from J; bases not matched to a gene: 11. CDR3 size: 16 residues. In DNA, the CDR3 is TGCAGTGCTAGCCCATCAACCGGGACAGAGAACACTGAAGCTTTCTTT. Residues: CSASPSTGTENTEAFF.

This clonotype was counted only a few times. The J gene is TRBJ1-6, the V gene TRBV10-3; tentative D call: TRBD1 (6 bases). Germline V CDR1 and CDR2: ENHRY, SYGVKD. V dropped 7 bases and J dropped 9 bases, with 16 bases sitting between them. The CDR3 is 14 amino acids. In nucleotides, the CDR3 is TGTGCCATCACCGGGGGCCAGGAAGGTTCACCCCTCCACTTT. Amino acids: CAITGGQEGSPLHF.

The chain uses TRBV27 and TRBJ1-1, with a possible D match to TRBD1 (6 bases). Trimming left V 5 bases short and J 10 bases short, with 20 bases between. This CDR3 spans 14 amino acids. Per germline, CDR1 MNHEY and CDR2 SMNVEV (reference sequence). The CDR3 region has the DNA TGTGCCAGCAGTGGCGCCGGGGGGGGGCCGAGAGCTTTCTTT. Residues: CASSGAGGGPRAFF.